The clone carrying this TCR beta chain has only one observation. As yet, its antigen is unknown. Repertoires were generated with immunoSEQ multiplex PCR, while TCRdb's copy carries only in-frame clones and drops some. The sample carries about 57,000 clones, under 85% recorded once. Following culture for under 12 days, CD4+ T cells were isolated. The cohort was immunized with two doses of either the BNT162b2 or mRNA-1273 vaccine. People in the vaccine group had not been infected with SARS-CoV-2 before, and their nucleocapsid antibodies were negative. Trimming at V came to 3 bases and at J to 6 bases, leaving 5 bases not matched to a gene. From germline, CDR1 is MNHEY and CDR2 SMNVEV (reference sequence). This CDR3 contains 17 residues. These data originate in a study of vaccination effects on CD4 cells after COVID-19. At the level of the study: CD4+ T cells specific for antigen were expanded with viral peptide pools by the ViraFEST assay before sequencing. It was a median of 72 days after the second dose that post-vaccine samples were obtained.

The material was CD4+ T cells from PBMCs cultured without peptide, obtained after COVID-19 vaccination. The receptor comes from a human donor who received a COVID-19 vaccine. The V call is TRBV27, the J call TRBJ2-1, with 16 bases identical to TRBD2. The DNA for the CDR3 is TGTGCCAGCAGTTTCGGGACTAGCGGGGGGGCCGTCAATGAGCAGTTCTTC. Protein product: CASSFGTSGGAVNEQFF.